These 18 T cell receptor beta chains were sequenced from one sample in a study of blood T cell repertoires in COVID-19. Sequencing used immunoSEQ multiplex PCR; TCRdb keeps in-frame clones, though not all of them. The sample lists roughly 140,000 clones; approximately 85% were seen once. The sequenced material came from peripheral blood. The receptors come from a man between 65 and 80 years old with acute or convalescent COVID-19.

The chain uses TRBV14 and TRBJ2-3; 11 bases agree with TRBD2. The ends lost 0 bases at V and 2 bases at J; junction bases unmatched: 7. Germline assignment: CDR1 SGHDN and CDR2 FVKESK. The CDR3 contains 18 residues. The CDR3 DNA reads TGTGCCAGCAGCCAAGATACCACTAGCGGGGGACTCACAGATACGCAGTATTTT. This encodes CASSQDTTSGGLTDTQYF.

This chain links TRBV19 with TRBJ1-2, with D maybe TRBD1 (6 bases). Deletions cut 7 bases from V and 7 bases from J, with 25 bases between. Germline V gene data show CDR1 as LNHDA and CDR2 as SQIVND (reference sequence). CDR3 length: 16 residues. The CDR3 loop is CASTPRGAETIFGYTF. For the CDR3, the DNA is TGTGCCAGTACCCCTCGGGGGGCTGAGACTATTTTTGGCTACACCTTC.

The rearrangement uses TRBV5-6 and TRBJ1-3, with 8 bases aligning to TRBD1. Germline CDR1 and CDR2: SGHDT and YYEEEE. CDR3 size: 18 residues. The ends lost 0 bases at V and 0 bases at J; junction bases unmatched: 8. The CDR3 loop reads CASSLGLGQAFSGNTIYF. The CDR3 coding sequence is TGTGCCAGCAGCTTGGGGCTGGGACAGGCCTTCTCTGGAAACACCATATATTTT.

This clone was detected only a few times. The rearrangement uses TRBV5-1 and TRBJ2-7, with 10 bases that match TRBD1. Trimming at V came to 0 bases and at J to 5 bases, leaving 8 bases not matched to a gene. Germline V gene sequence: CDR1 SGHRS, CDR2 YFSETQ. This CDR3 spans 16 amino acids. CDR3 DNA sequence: TGCGCCAGCAGCTTGGGAGGTGGGACAGGGGTACACGAGCAGTACTTC. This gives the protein CASSLGGGTGVHEQYF.

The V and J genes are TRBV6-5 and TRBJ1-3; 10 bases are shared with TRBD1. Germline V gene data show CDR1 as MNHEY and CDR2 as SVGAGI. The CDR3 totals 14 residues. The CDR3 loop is CAARDRGSGNTIYF. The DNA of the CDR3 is TGTGCAGCTAGGGACAGGGGATCTGGAAACACCATATATTTT.

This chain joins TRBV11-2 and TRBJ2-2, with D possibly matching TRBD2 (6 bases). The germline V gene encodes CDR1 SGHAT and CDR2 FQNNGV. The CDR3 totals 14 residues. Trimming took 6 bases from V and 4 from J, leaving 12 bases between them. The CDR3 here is CASRRDGPTGELFF. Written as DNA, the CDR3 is TGTGCCAGCAGGCGGGACGGACCCACCGGGGAGCTGTTTTTT. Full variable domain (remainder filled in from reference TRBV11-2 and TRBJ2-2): EAGVAQSPRYKIIEKRQSVAFWCNPISGHATLYWYQQILGQGPKLLIQFQNNGVVDDSQLPKDRFSAERLKGVDSTLKIQPAKLEDSAVYLCASRRDGPTGELFFGEGSRLTVL.

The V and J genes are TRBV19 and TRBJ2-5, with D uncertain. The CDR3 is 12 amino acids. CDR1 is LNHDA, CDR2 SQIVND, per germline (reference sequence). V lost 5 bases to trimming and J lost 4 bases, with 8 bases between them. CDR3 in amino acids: CASSEKRETQYF. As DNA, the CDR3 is TGTGCCAGTAGTGAGAAGAGAGAGACCCAGTACTTC. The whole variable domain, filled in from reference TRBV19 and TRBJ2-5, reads DGGITQSPKYLFRKEGQNVTLSCEQNLNHDAMYWYRQDPGQGLRLIYYSQIVNDFQKGDIAEGYSVSREKKESFPLTVTSAQKNPTAFYLCASSEKRETQYFGPGTRLLVL.

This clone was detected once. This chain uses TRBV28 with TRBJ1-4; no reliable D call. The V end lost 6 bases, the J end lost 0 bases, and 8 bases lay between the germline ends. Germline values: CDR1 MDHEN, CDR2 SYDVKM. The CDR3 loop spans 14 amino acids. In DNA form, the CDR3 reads TGTGCCAGCAGCATTCAGGCAACTAATGAAAAACTGTTTTTT. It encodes CASSIQATNEKLFF.

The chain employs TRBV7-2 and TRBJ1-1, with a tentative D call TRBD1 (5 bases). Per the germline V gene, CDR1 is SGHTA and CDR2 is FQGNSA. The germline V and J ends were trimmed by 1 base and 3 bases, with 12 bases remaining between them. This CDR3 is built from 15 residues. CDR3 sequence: CASSLDRRVDTEAFF. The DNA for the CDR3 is TGTGCCAGCAGCTTAGACCGCAGGGTCGACACTGAAGCTTTCTTT.

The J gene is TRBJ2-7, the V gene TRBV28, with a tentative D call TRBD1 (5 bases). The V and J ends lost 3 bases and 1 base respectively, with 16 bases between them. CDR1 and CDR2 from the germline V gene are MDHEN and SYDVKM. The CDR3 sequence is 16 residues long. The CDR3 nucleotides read TGTGCCAGCAGTTTTCTCGGGTCAGGGAATTCCTACGAGCAGTACTTC. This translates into CASSFLGSGNSYEQYF.

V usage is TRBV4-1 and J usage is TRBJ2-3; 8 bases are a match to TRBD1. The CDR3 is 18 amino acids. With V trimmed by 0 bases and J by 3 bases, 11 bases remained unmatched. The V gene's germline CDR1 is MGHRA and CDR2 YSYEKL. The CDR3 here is CASSQDLRRTGPTDTQYF. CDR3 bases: TGCGCCAGCAGCCAAGATCTCAGGAGGACAGGGCCGACAGATACGCAGTATTTT.

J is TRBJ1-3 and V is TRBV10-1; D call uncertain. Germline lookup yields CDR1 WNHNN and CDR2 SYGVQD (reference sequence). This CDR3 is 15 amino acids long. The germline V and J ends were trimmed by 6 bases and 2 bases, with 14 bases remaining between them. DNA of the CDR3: TGCGCCAGCAGGGTTGAACAAACCCCTGGAAACACCATATATTTT. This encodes CASRVEQTPGNTIYF.

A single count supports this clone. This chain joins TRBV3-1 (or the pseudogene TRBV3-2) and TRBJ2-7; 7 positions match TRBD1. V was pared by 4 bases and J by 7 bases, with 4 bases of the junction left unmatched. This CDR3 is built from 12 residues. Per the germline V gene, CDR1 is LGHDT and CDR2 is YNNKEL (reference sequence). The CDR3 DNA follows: TGTGCCAGCAGCCTAAGGGGGCAGGAGCAGTACTTC. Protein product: CASSLRGQEQYF.

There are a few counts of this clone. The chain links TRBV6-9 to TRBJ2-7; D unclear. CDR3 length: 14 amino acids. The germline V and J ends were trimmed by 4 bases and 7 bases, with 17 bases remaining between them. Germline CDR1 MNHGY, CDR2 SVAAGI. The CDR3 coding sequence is TGTGCCAGCAGTTCTTCCAATTCTCTACAGGAGCAGTACTTC. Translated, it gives CASSSSNSLQEQYF.

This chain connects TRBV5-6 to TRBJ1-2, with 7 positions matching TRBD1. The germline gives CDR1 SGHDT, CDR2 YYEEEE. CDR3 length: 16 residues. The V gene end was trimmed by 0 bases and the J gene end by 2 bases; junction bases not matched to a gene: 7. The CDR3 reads CASSLVGQRLNYGYTF. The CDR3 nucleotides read TGTGCCAGCAGCTTGGTGGGACAGCGACTGAACTATGGCTACACCTTC.

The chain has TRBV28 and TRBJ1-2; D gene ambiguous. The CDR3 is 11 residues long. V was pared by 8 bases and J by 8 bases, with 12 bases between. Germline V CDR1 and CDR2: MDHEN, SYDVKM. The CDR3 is CASLNGWGYTF. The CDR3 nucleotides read TGTGCCAGCCTCAACGGGTGGGGCTACACCTTC.

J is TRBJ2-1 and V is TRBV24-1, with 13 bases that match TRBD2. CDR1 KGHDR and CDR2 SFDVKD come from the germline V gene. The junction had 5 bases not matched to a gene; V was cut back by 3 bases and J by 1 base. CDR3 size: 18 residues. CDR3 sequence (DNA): TGTGCCACCAGTGATCAGAGGACTAGCGGGGGTTCCTACAATGAGCAGTTCTTC. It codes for CATSDQRTSGGSYNEQFF.

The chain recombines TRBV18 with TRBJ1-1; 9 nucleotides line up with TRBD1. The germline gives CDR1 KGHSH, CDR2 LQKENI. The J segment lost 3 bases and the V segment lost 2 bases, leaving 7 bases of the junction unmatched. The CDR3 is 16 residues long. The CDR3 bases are TGTGCCAGCTCACCAAAAGGGACAGGGCGATACACTGAAGCTTTCTTT. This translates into CASSPKGTGRYTEAFF. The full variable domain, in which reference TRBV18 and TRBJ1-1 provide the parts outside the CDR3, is NAGVMQNPRHLVRRRGQEARLRCSPMKGHSHVYWYRQLPEEGLKFMVYLQKENIIDESGMPKERFSAEFPKEGPSILRIQQVVRGDSAAYFCASSPKGTGRYTEAFFGQGTRLTVV.